This entry is about one TCR beta chain. This record belongs to a study of T cell changes during pregnancy in multiple sclerosis. Only in-frame clones appear in the TCRdb table, and some are missing; sequencing was by immunoSEQ multiplex PCR. The repertoire holds around 57,000 clones, with 80% to 90% as singletons. CDR1 is SGDLS, CDR2 YYNGEE, per germline. This CDR3 spans 15 amino acids. Unmatched junction bases numbered 0, after V lost 0 bases and J lost 4 bases. This clonotype originated in a female donor in good health, enrolled as a control in a pregnancy study. The specimen was peripheral blood, collected in the first trimester of pregnancy. The rearrangement links TRBV9 to TRBJ1-4; 10 nucleotides line up with TRBD1. CDR3 protein: CASSVGTGGNEKLFF. As DNA, the CDR3 is TGTGCCAGCAGCGTAGGGACAGGGGGTAATGAAAAACTGTTTTTT.